This T cell receptor (beta chain) was recovered during a study of CD8 T cells in Susac syndrome. The CDR3 runs to 15 residues. The ends were cut back, 4 bases at V and 0 bases at J, with 13 bases in the middle. Germline CDR1 reads SQVTM; CDR2 reads ANQGSEA. The study's findings and limits: It was acknowledged by the study that relatively few individuals were included in its TCR sequencing and HLA analysis.

About this clonotype: Its antigen is unidentified.

RNA totalling roughly 0.45 to 1 ug underwent reverse transcription with random hexamers. An immunoSEQ multiplex PCR amplified TCR beta CDR3 over 54 Vbeta and 13 Jbeta. TCRdb itself ran the immunoSEQ multiplex PCR reads through MiXCR, one entry per CDR3 protein. The sample has around 190,000 distinct CDR3 sequences, about 93% seen once. The clonotype was recovered from a human donor in good health. The chain couples TRBV29-1 to TRBJ2-4; the D gene could be TRBD1 or TRBD2 (5 bases each). Material for sequencing was CD4+ T cells from PBMCs. The CDR3: CSVGGTALAKNIQYF. CDR3 sequence (DNA): TGCAGCGTTGGGGGGACCGCCCTAGCCAAAAACATTCAGTACTTC.